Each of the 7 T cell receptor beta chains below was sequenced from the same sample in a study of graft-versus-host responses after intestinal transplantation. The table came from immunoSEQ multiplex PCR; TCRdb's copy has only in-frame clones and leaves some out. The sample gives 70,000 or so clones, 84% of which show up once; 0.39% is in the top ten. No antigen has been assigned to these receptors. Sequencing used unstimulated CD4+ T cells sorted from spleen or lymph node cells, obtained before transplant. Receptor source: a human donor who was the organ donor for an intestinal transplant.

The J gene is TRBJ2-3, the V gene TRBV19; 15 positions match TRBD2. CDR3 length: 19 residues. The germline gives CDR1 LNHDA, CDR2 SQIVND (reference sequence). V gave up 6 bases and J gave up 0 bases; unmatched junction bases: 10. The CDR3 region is CASSRGLAGGPSSTDTQYF. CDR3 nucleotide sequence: TGTGCCAGTAGCCGAGGACTAGCGGGGGGGCCTTCTAGCACAGATACGCAGTATTTT. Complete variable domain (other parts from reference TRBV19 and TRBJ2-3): DGGITQSPKYLFRKEGQNVTLSCEQNLNHDAMYWYRQDPGQGLRLIYYSQIVNDFQKGDIAEGYSVSREKKESFPLTVTSAQKNPTAFYLCASSRGLAGGPSSTDTQYFGPGTRLTVL.

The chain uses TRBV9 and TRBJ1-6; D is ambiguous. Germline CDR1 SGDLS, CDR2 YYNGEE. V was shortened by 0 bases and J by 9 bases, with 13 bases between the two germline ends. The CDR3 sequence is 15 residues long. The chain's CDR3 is CASSVGQNIASPLHF. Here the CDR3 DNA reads TGTGCCAGCAGCGTAGGGCAGAACATTGCTTCACCCCTCCACTTT.

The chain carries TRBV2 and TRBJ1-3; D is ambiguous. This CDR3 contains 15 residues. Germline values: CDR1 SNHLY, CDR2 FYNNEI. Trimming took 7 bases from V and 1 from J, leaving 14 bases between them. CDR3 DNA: TGTGCCAGCATGGAGGGTCAAGTGTCTGGAAACACCATATATTTT. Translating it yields CASMEGQVSGNTIYF. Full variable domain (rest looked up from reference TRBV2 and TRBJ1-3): EPEVTQTPSHQVTQMGQEVILRCVPISNHLYFYWYRQILGQKVEFLVSFYNNEISEKSEIFDDQFSVERPDGSNFTLKIRSTKLEDSAMYFCASMEGQVSGNTIYFGEGSWLTVV.

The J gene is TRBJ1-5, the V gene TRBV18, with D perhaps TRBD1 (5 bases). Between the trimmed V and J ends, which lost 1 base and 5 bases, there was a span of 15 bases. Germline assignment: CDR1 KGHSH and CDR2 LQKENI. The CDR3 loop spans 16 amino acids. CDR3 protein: CASSPRILGGDQPQHF. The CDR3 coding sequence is TGTGCCAGCTCACCACGAATTTTGGGGGGGGATCAGCCCCAGCATTTT.

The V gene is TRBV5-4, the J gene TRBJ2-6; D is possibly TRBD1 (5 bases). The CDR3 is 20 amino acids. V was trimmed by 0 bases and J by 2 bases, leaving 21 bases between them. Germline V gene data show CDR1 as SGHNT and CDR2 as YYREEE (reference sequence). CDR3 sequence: CASSLASAGQGWAGANVLTF. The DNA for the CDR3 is TGTGCCAGCAGCTTGGCCTCTGCCGGTCAGGGTTGGGCTGGGGCCAACGTCCTGACTTTC.

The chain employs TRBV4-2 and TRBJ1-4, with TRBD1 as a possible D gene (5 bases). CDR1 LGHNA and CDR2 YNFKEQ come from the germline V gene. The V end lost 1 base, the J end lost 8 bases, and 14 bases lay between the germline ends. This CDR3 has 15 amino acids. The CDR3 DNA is TGTGCCAGCAGCCAAGGGATGGCGGGGCGGGAAAAACTGTTTTTT. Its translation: CASSQGMAGREKLFF.

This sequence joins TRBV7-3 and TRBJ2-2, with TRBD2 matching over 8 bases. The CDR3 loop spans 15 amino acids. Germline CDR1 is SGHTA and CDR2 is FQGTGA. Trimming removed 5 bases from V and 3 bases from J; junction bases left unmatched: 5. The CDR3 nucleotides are TGTGCCAGCAGCCCCACTAGCGGTTACACCGGGGAGCTGTTTTTT. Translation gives CASSPTSGYTGELFF.